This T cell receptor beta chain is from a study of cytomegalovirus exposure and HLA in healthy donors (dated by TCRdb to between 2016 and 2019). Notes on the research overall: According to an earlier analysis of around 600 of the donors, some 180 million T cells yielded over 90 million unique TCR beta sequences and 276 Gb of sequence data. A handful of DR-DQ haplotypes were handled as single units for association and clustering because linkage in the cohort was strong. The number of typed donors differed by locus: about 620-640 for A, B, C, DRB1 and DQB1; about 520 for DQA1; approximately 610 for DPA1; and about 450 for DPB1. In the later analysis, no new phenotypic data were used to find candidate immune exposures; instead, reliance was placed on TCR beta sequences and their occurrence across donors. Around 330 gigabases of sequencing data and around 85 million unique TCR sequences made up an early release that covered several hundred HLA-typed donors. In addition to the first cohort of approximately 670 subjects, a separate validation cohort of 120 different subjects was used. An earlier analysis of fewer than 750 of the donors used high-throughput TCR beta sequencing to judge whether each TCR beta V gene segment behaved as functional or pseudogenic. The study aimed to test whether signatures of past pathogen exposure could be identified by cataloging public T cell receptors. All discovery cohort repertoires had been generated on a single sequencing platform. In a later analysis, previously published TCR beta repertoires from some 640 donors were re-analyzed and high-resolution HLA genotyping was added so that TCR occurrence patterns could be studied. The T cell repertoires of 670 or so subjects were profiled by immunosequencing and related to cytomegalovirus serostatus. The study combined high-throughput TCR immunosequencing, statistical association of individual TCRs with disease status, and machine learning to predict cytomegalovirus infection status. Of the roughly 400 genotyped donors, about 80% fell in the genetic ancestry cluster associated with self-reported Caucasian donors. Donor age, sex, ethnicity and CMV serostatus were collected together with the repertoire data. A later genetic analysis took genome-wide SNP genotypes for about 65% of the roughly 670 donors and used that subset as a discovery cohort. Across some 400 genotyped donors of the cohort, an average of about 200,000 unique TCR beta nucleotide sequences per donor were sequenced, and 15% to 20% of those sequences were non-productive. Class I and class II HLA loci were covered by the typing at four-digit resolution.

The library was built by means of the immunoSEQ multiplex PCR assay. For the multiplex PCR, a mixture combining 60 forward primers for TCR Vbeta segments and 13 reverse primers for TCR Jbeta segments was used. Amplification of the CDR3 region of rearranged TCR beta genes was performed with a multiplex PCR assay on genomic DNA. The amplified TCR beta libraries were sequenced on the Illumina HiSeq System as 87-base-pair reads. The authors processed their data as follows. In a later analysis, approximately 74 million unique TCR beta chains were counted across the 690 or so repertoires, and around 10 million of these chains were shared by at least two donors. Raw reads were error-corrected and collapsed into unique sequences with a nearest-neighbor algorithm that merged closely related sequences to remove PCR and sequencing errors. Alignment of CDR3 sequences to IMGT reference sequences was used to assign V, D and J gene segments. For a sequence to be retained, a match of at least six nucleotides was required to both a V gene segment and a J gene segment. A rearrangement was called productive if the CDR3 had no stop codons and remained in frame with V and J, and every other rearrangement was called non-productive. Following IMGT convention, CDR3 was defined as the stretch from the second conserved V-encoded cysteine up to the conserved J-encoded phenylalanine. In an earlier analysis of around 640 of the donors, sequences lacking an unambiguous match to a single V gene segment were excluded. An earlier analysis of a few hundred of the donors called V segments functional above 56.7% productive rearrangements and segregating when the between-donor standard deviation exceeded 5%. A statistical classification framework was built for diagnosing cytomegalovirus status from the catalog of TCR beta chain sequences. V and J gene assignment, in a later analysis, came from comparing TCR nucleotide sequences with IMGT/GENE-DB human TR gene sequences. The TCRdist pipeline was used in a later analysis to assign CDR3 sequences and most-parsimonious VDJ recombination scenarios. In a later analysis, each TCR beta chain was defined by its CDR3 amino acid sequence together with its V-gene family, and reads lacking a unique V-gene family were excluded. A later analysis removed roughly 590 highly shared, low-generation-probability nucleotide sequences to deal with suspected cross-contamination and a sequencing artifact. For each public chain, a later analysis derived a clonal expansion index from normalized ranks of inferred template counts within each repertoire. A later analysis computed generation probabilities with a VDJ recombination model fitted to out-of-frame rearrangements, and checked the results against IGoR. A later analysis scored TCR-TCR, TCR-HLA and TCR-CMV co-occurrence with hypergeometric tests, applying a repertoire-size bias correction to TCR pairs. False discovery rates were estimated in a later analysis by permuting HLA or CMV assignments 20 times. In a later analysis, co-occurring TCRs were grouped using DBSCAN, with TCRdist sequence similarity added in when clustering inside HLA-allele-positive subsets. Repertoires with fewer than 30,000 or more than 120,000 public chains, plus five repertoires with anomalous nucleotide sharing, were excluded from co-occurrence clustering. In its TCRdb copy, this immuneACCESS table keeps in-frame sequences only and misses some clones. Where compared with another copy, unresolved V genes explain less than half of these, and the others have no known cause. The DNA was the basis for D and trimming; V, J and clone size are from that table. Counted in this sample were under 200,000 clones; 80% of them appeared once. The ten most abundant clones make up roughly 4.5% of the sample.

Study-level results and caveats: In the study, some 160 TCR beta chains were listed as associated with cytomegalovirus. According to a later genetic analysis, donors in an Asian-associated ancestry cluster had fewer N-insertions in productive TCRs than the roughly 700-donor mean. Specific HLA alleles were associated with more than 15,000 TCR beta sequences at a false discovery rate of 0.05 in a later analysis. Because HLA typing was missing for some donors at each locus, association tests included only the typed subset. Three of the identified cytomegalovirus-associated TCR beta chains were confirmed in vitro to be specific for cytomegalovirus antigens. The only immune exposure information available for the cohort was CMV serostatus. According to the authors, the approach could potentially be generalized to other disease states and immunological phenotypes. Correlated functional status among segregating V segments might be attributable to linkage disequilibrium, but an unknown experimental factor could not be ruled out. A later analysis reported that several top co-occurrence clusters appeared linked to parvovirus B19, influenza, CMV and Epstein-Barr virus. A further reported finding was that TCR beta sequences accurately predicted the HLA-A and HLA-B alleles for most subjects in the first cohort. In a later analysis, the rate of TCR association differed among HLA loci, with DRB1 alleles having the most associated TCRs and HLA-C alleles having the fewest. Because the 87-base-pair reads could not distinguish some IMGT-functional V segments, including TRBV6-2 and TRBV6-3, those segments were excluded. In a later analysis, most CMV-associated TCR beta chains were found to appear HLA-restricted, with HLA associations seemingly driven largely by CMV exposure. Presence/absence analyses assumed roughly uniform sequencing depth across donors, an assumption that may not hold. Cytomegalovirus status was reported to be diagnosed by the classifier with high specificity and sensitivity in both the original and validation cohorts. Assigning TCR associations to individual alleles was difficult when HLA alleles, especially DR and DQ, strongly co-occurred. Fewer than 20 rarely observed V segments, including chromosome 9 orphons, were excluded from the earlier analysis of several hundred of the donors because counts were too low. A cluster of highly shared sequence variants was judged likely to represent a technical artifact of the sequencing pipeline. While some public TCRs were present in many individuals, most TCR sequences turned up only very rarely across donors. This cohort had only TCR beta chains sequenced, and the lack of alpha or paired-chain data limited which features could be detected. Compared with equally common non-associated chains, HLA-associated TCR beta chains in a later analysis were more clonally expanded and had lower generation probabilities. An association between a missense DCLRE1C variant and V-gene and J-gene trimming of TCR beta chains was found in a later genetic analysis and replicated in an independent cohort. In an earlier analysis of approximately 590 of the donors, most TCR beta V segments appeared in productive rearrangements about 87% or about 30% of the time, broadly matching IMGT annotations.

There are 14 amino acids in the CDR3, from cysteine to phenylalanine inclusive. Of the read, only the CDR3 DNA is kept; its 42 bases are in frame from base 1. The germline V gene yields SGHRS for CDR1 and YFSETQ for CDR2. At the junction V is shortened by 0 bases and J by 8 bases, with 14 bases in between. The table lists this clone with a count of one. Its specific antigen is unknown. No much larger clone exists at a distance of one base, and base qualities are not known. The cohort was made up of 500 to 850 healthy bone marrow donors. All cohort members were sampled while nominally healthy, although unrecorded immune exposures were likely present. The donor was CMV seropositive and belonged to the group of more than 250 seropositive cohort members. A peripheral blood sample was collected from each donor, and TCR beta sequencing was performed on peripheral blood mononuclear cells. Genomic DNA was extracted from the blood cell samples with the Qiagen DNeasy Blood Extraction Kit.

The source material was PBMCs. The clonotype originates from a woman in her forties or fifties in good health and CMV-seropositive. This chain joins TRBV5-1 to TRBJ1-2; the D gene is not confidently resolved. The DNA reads TGCGCCAGCAGCTTGGCCTCGGGAGTGGGGGGCTACACCTTC. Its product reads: CASSLASGVGGYTF. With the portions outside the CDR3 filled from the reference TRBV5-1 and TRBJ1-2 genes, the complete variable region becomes KAGVTQTPRYLIKTRGQQVTLSCSPISGHRSVSWYQQTPGQGLQFLFEYFSETQRNKGNFPGRFSGRQFSNSRSEMNVSTLELGDSALYLCASSLASGVGGYTFGSGTRLTVV.